The 2 T cell receptor beta chains below all came from one sample that was sequenced in a study of T-cell reconstitution after alpha-beta-depleted transplantation in children. As it was prepared, the TCRbeta library received unique molecular identifiers. One entry per CDR3 protein, called by TCRdb with MiXCR from the PCR reads. The sample has some 110,000 distinct CDR3 sequences, over 9% seen once. This specimen consisted of PBMCs, obtained before TCRalphabeta/CD19-depleted stem cell transplant. The receptors shown here come from a boy aged 2 to 10 with acute lymphoblastic leukemia, due to receive a stem cell transplant.

This clonotype has at least ten counts. The CDR3 DNA reads TGCAGTGCTAGAGATGAGGGGTACAGCTCCTACAATGAGCAGTTCTTC. It is translated as CSARDEGYSSYNEQFF. The chain recombines TRBV20-1 with TRBJ2-1; possibly TRBD1 or TRBD2 for D (5 bases each). The CDR3 spans 16 residues. Germline assignment: CDR1 DFQATT and CDR2 SNEGSKA (reference sequence). Trimming removed 0 bases at V and 0 bases at J, with 12 bases between.

The rearrangement links TRBV7-6 to TRBJ2-1; TRBD2 is a possible D gene (6 bases). This CDR3 has 16 amino acids. V was clipped by 1 base and J by 4 bases, with 14 bases between them. Looked up from germline, CDR1 is SGHVS and CDR2 is FNYEAQ. Written as DNA, the CDR3 is TGTGCCAGCAGCTTAGAGGTTCAGGGAGGATACAATGAGCAGTTCTTC. Protein sequence: CASSLEVQGGYNEQFF. Using reference TRBV7-6 and TRBJ2-1 for the parts outside the CDR3, the full variable domain is GAGVSQSPRYKVTKRGQDVALRCDPISGHVSLYWYRQALGQGPEFLTYFNYEAQQDKSGLPNDRFSAERPEGSISTLTIQRTEQRDSAMYRCASSLEVQGGYNEQFFGPGTRLTVL.